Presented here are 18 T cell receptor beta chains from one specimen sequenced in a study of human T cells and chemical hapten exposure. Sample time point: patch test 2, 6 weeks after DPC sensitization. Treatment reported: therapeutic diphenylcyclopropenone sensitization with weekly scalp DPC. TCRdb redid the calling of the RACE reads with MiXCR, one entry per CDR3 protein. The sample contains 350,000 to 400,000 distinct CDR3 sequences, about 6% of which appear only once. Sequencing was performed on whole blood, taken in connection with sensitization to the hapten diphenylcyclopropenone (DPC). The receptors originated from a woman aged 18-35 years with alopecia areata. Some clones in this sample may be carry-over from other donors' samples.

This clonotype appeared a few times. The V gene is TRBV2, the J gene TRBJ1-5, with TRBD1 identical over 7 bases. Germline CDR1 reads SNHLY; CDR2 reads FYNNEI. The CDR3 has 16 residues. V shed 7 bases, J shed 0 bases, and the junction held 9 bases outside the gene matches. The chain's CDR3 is CASKGQGGYSNQPQHF. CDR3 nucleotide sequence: TGTGCCAGCAAGGGGCAGGGGGGGTATAGCAATCAGCCCCAGCATTTT.

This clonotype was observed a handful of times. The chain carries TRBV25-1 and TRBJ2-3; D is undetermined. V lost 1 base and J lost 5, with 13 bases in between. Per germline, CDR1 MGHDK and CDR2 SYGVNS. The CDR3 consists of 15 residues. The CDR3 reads CASSELVNRVDTQYF. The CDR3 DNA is TGTGCCAGCAGTGAATTAGTGAATAGGGTAGATACGCAGTATTTT.

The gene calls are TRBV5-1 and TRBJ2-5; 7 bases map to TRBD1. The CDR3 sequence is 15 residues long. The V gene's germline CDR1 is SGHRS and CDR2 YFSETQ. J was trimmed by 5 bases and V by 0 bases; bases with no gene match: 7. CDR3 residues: CASSLVPGGRETQYF. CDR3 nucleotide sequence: TGCGCCAGCAGCTTGGTCCCAGGGGGTCGCGAGACCCAGTACTTC.

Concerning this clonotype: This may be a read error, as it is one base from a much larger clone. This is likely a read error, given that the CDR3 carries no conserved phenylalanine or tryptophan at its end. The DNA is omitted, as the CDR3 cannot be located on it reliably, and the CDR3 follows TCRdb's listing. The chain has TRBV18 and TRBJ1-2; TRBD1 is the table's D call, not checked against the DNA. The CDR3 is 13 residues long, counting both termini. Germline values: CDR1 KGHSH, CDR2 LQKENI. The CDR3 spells CASSPPGQGPLTL.

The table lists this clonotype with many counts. CDR3 sequence reads: CASSLGGNEAFF. The CDR3 DNA follows: TGTGCCAGCAGCTTAGGTGGAAATGAAGCTTTCTTT. This chain connects TRBV7-8 to TRBJ1-1; no definite D call. The V end was cut by 1 base, the J end by 7 bases, with 7 bases between. Germline lookup yields CDR1 SGHVS and CDR2 FQNEAQ. This CDR3 has 12 amino acids.

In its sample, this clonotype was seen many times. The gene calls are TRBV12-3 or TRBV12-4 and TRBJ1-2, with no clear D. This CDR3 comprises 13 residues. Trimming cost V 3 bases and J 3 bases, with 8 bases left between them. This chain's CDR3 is CASSFQADYGYTF. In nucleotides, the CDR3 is TGTGCCAGCAGTTTCCAGGCAGACTATGGCTACACCTTC.

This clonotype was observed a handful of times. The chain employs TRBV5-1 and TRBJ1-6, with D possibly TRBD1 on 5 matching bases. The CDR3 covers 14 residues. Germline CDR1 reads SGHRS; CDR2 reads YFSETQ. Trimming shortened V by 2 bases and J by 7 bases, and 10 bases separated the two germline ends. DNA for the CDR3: TGCGCCAGCAGCTTTTCTGGGGGGAATTCACCCCTCCACTTT. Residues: CASSFSGGNSPLHF.

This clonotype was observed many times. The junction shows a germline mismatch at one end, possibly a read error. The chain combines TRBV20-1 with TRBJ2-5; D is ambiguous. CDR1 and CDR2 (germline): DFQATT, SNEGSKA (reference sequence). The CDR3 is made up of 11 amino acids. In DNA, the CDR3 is TGCAGTGCCAGAGTTTCACGGGCCCAGTACTTC. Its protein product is CSARVSRAQYF.

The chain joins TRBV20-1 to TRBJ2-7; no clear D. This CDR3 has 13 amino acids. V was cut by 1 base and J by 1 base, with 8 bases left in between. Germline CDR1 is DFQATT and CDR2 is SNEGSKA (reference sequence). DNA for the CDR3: TGCAGTGCTAGAGTTTCCCAGTCCTACGAGCAGTACTTC. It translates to CSARVSQSYEQYF.

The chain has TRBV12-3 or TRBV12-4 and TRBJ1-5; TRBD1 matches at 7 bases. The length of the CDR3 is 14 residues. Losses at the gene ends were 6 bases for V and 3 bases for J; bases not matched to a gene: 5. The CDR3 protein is CASSAGQFNQPQHF. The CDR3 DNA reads TGTGCCAGCAGCGCGGGACAGTTCAATCAGCCCCAGCATTTT.

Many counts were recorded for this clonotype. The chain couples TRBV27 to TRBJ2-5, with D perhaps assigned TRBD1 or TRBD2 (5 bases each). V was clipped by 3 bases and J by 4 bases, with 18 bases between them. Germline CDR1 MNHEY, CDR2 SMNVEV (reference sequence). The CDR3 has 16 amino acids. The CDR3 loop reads CASSFAPGRGIETQYF. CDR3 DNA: TGTGCCAGCAGTTTCGCCCCGGGACGGGGAATAGAGACCCAGTACTTC.

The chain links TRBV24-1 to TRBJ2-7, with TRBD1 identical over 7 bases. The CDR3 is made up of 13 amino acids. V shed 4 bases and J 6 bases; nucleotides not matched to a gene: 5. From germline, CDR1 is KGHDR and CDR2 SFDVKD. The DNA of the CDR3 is TGTGCCACCAGTGACATGACAGGGTCCGAGCAGTACTTC. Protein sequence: CATSDMTGSEQYF.

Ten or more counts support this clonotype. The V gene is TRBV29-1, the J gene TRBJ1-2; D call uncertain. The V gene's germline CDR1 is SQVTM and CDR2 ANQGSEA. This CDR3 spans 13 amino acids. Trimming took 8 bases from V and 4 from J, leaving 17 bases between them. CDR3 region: CSTRTGNSYGYTF. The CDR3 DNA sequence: TGCAGCACCCGAACGGGGAACAGCTATGGCTACACCTTC.

The CDR3 loop reads CASSSDLTGGIGEAFF. For the CDR3, the DNA is TGCGCCAGCAGCTCCGATTTGACAGGGGGCATCGGTGAAGCTTTCTTT. The V gene is TRBV5-1, the J gene TRBJ1-1; 10 positions match TRBD1. J was trimmed by 7 bases and V by 3 bases; bases with no gene match: 12. The germline CDR1 and CDR2 sequences are SGHRS and YFSETQ. This CDR3 comprises 16 residues.

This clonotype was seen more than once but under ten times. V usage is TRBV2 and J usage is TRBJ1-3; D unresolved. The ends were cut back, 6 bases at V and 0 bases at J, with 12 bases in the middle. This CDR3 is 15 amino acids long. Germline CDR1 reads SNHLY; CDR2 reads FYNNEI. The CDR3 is CASSRTHGSGNTIYF. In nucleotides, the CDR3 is TGTGCCAGCAGCCGGACGCACGGCTCTGGAAACACCATATATTTT.

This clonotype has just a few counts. The CDR3 reads CASSSHQFSAYNSPLHF. CDR3 in DNA: TGTGCCAGCAGCTCCCACCAGTTTTCAGCTTATAATTCACCCCTCCACTTT. The J gene is TRBJ1-6, the V gene TRBV7-9; D call uncertain. The CDR3 length is 17 residues. With 4 bases removed from V and 4 bases from J, the gap between germline ends came to 17 bases. The germline CDR1 and CDR2 sequences are SEHNR and FQNEAQ (reference sequence).

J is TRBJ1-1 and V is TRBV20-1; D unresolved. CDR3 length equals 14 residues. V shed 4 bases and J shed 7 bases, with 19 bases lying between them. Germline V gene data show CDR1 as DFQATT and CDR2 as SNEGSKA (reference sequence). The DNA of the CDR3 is TGCAGTGCTATGAAAAGACCAAGCGGCCTTGAAGCTTTCTTT. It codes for CSAMKRPSGLEAFF.

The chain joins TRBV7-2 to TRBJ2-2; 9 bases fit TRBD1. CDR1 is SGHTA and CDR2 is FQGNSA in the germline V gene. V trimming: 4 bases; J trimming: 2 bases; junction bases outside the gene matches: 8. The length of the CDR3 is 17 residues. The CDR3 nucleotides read TGTGCCAGCAGCTACAAACCGGGACAGGGAAACACCGGGGAGCTGTTTTTT. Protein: CASSYKPGQGNTGELFF.